This TCR beta chain was captured in a study of blood T cell repertoires in COVID-19. The wider study: T cells, B-cell-depleted T cells, or PBMCs supplied cDNA or gDNA.

Patients from Seattle were sampled longitudinally, starting during active infection. The CDR3 extends over 13 amino acids. J was trimmed by 3 bases and V by 6 bases; bases with no gene match: 4. Germline V gives CDR1 MNHEY, CDR2 SVGAGI. This table comes from immunoSEQ multiplex PCR, and its TCRdb copy is limited to in-frame clones, with some not included. Of about 480,000 clones in the sample, about 88% were seen once. The sequencing sample was made of peripheral blood. This sequence originates from a young man with COVID-19, enrolled during active disease. The V gene is TRBV6-5, the J gene TRBJ2-7; 8 bases line up with TRBD1. The CDR3, as DNA: TGTGCCAGCAGAGGACAGGGATTCTACGAGCAGTACTTC. Its protein is CASRGQGFYEQYF.